This T cell receptor (beta chain) came from a study of regulatory T cells in long-lasting Graves disease. The sample's time point: newly diagnosed GD, antithyroid drugs for less than 3 months. After RNA was extracted from PBMCs, the TCR library was made from it. This clonotype was recorded at least ten times. Germline and junction disagree at one end, which may indicate a read error. Combining iRepertoire HTBI primers with Arm-PCR of CDR3 regions, the authors built TCR beta libraries. MiXCR, run by TCRdb on the multiplex PCR reads, gives a single entry per CDR3 protein. The profile shows around 420,000 distinct CDR3 sequences, around a sixth of them singletons. Germline V lookup: CDR1 SGHRS, CDR2 YFSETQ. The CDR3 has 12 amino acids.

The source of this sequence is a female donor with Graves disease. The specimen comprised peripheral blood mononuclear cells (PBMCs), sampled at new diagnosis, from a patient treated with antithyroid drugs. This chain links TRBV5-1 with TRBJ2-2; 7 bases match TRBD2. The CDR3 reads CASSLARGELFF. The CDR3 nucleotides are TGCGCCAGCAGCTTGGCCCGGGGGGAACTGTTTTTT.